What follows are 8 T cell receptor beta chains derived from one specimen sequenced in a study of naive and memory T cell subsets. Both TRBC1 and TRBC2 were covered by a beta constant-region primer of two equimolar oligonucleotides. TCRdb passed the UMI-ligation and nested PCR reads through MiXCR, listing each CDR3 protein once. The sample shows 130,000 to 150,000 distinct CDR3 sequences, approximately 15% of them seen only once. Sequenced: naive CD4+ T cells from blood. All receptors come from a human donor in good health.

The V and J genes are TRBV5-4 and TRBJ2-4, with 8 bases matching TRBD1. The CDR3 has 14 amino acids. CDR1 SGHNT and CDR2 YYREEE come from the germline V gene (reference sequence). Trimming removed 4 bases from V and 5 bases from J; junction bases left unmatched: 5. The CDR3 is CASSPGGSENIQYF. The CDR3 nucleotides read TGTGCCAGCAGCCCAGGGGGCTCCGAAAACATTCAGTACTTC.

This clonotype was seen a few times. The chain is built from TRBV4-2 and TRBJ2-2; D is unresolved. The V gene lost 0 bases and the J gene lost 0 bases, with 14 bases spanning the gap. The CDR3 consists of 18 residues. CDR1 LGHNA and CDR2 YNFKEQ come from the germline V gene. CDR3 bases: TGTGCCAGCAGCCAAGATTGGATCGCTTCCGCGAACACCGGGGAGCTGTTTTTT. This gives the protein CASSQDWIASANTGELFF.

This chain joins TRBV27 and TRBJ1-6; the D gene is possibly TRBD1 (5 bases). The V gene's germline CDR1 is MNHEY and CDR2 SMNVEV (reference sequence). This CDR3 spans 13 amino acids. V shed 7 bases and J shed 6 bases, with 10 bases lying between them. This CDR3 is CASKGLLNSPLHF. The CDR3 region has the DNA TGTGCCAGCAAGGGACTGCTTAATTCACCCCTCCACTTT.

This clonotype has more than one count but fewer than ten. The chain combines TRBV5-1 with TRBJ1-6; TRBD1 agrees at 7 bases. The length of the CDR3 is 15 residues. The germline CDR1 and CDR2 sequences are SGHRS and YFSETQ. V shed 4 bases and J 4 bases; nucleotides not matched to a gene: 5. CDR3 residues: CASSLAGGYNSPLHF. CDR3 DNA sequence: TGCGCCAGCAGCCTCGCAGGGGGTTATAATTCACCCCTCCACTTT.

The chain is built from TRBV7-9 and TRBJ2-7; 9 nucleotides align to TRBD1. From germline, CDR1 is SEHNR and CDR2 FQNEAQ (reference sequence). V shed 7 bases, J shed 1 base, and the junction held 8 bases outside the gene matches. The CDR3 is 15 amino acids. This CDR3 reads CASKSQQGASYEQYF. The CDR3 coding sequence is TGTGCCAGCAAGTCCCAACAGGGGGCATCCTACGAGCAGTACTTC.

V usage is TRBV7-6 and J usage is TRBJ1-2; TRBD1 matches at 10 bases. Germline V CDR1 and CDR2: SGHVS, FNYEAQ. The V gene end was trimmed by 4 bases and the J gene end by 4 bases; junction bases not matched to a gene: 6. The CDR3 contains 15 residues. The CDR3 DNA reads TGTGCCAGCAGCTCCGGACAGGGGGGGTTCTATGGCTACACCTTC. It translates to CASSSGQGGFYGYTF.

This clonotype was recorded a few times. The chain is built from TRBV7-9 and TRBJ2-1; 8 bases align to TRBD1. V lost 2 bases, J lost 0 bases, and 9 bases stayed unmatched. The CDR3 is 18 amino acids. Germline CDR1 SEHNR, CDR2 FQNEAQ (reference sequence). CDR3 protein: CASSLSRGQAASYNEQFF. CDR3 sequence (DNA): TGTGCCAGCAGCTTAAGCCGGGGACAGGCCGCCTCCTACAATGAGCAGTTCTTC.

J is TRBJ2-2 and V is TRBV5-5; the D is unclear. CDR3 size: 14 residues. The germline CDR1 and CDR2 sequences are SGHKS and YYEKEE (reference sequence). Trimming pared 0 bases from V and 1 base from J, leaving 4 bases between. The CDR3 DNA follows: TGTGCCAGCAGCTTGGGGGGGAACACCGGGGAGCTGTTTTTT. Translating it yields CASSLGGNTGELFF.